This note documents a single T cell receptor beta chain sequence. The data are from a study of blood T cell repertoires in COVID-19. Study-level information: The United States, Italy and Spain supplied acute and convalescent COVID-19 samples. T cells, B-cell-depleted T cells, or PBMCs provided the cDNA or gDNA that served as material.

Per the study methods: For nucleated cells, counts were estimated from reference gene primer amplification. Sequenced by immunoSEQ multiplex PCR; TCRdb stores in-frame clones only, minus some. The V and J calls and clone size were taken over from that table, and D and trimming were inferred from the DNA. The sample has 84,000 or so clones; around 74% are singletons. This receptor was identified in a human donor in a cohort sampled during active COVID-19. Sequencing input: peripheral blood.

The chain's CDR3 is CASCVSGVSSYEQYF. The DNA of the CDR3 is TGCGCCAGCTGTGTTTCGGGGGTATCATCCTACGAGCAGTACTTC. V usage is TRBV5-1 and J usage is TRBJ2-7; possible D gene TRBD2, 6 bases. The CDR3 runs to 15 residues. The V gene lost 7 bases and the J gene lost 1 base, with 18 bases spanning the gap. Germline CDR1 SGHRS, CDR2 YFSETQ. The variable domain in full, with the rest retrieved from reference TRBV5-1 and TRBJ2-7, is KAGVTQTPRYLIKTRGQQVTLSCSPISGHRSVSWYQQTPGQGLQFLFEYFSETQRNKGNFPGRFSGRQFSNSRSEMNVSTLELGDSALYLCASCVSGVSSYEQYFGPGTRLTVT.